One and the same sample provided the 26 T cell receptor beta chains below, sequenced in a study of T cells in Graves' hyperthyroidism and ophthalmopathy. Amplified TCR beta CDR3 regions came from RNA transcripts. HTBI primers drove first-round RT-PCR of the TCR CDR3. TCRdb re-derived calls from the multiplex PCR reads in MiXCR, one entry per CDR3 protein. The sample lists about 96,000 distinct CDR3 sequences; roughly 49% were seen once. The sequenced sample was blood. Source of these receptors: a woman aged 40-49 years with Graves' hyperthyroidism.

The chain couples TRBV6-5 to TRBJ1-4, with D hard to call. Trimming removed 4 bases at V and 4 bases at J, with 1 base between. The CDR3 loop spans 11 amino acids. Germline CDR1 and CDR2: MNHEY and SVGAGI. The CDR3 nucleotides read TGTGCCAGCAGTTTTAATGAAAAACTGTTTTTT. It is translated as CASSFNEKLFF.

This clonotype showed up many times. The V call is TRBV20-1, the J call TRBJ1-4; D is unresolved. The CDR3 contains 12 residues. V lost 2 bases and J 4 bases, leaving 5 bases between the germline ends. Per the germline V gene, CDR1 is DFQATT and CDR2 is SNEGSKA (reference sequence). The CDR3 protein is CSARRLNEKLFF. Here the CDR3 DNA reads TGCAGTGCTAGACGGCTTAATGAAAAACTGTTTTTT.

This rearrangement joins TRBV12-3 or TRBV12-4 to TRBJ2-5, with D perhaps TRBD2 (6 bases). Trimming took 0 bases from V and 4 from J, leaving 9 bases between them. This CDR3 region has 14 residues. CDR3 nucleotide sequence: TGTGCCAGCAGTTTAGCGGGGAGGCGAGAGACCCAGTACTTC. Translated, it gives CASSLAGRRETQYF.

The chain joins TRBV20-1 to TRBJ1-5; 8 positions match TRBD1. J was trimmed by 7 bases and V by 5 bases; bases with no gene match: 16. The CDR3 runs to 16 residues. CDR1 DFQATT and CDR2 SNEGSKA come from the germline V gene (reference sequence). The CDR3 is CSAPGLRGRGEQPQHF. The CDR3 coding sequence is TGCAGTGCTCCGGGTCTCAGGGGGCGGGGCGAGCAGCCCCAGCATTTT.

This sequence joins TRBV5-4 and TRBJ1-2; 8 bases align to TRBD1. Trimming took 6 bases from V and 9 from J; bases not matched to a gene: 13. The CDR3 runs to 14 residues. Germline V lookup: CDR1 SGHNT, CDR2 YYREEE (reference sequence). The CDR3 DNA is TGTGCCAGCAACTCCGGGACAGGCCCGACGCGCTACACCTTC. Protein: CASNSGTGPTRYTF.

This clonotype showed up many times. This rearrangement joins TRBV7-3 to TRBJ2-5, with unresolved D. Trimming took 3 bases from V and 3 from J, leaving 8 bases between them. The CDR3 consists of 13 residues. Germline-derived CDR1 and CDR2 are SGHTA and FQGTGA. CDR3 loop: CASSLDPKETQYF. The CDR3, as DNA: TGTGCCAGCAGCTTGGATCCGAAAGAGACCCAGTACTTC.

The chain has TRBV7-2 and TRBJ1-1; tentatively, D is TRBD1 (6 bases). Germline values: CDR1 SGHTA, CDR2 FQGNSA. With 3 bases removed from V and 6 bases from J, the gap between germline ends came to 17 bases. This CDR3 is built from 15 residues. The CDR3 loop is CASSLWRRGIPEAFF. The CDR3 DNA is TGTGCCAGCAGCTTGTGGAGGAGGGGGATACCTGAAGCTTTCTTT. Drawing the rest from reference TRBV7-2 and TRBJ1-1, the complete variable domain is GAGVSQSPSNKVTEKGKDVELRCDPISGHTALYWYRQSLGQGLEFLIYFQGNSAPDKSGLPSDRFSAERTGGSVSTLTIQRTQQEDSAVYLCASSLWRRGIPEAFFGQGTRLTVV.

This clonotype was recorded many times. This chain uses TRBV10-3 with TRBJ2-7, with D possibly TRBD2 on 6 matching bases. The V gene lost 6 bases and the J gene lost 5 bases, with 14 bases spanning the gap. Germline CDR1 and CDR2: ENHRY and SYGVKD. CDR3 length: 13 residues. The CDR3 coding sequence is TGTGCCATCAGAGAGGACTATGTGAACGAGCAGTACTTC. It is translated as CAIREDYVNEQYF.

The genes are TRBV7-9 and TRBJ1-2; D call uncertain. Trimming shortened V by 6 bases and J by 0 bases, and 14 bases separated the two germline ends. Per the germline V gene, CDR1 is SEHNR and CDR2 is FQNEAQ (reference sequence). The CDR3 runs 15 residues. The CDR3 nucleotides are TGTGCCAGCAGTTCCCTCGGACCAACTAACTATGGCTACACCTTC. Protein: CASSSLGPTNYGYTF.

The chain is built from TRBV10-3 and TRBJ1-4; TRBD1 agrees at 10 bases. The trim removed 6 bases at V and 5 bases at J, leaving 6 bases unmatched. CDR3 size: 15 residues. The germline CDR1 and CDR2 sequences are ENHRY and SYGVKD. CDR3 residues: CAIRGTGALNEKLFF. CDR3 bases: TGTGCCATCAGAGGGACAGGGGCCCTGAATGAAAAACTGTTTTTT.

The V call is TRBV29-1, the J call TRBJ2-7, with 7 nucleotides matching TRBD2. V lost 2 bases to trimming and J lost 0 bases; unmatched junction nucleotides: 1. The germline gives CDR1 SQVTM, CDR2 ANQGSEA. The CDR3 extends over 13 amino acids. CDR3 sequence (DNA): TGCAGCGTTGAAAGCGGGACCTCCTACGAGCAGTACTTC. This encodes CSVESGTSYEQYF.

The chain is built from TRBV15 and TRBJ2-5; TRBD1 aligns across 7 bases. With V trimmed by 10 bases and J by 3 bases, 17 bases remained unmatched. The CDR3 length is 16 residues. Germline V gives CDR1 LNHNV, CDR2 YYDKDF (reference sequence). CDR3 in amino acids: CASLGQVPIGEETQYF. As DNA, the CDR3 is TGTGCCAGCCTAGGACAGGTCCCGATTGGTGAAGAGACCCAGTACTTC.

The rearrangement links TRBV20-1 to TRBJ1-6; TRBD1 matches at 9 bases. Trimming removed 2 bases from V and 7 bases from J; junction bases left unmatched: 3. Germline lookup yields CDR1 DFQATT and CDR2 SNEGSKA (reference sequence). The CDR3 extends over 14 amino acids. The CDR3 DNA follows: TGCAGTGCTAGATCCGACAGGGGGAATTCACCCCTCCACTTT. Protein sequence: CSARSDRGNSPLHF.

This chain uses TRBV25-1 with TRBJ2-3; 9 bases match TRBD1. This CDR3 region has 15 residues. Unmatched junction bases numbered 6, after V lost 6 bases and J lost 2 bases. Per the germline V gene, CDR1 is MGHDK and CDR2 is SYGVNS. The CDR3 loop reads CASSSGTGPTDTQYF. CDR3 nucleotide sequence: TGTGCCAGCAGCTCCGGGACAGGGCCCACAGATACGCAGTATTTT.

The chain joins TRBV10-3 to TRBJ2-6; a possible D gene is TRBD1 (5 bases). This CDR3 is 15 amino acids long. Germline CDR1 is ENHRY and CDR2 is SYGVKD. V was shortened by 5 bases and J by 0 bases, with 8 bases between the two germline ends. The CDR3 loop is CAISSRDSGANVLTF. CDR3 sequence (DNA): TGTGCCATCAGTAGCAGGGACTCTGGGGCCAACGTCCTGACTTTC.

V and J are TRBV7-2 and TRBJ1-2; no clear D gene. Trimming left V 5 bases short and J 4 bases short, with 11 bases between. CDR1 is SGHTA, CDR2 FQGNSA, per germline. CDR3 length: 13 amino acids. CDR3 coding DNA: TGTGCCAGCAGCGTTGTGTGGGCCTATGGCTACACCTTC. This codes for CASSVVWAYGYTF.

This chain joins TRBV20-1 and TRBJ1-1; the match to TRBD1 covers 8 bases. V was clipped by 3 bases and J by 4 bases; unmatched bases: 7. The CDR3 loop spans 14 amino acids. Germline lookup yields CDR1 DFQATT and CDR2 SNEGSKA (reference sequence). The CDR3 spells CSARQGARRTEAFF. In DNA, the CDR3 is TGCAGTGCTAGGCAGGGGGCAAGGCGCACTGAAGCTTTCTTT.

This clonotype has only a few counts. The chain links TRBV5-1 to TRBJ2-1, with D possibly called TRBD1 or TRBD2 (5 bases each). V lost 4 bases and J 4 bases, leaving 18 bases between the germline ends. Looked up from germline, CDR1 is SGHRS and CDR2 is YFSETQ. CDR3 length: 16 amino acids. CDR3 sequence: CASSGGTRSGYNEQFF. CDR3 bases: TGCGCCAGCAGCGGGGGTACTAGATCCGGATACAATGAGCAGTTCTTC. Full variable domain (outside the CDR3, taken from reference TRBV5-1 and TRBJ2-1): KAGVTQTPRYLIKTRGQQVTLSCSPISGHRSVSWYQQTPGQGLQFLFEYFSETQRNKGNFPGRFSGRQFSNSRSEMNVSTLELGDSALYLCASSGGTRSGYNEQFFGPGTRLTVL.

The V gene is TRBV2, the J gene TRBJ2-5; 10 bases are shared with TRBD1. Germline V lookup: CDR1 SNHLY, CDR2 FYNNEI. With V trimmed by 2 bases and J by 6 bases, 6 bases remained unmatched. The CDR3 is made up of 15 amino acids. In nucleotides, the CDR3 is TGTGCCAGCAGTGAACCGACAGGGGGCGGGAAGACCCAGTACTTC. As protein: CASSEPTGGGKTQYF.

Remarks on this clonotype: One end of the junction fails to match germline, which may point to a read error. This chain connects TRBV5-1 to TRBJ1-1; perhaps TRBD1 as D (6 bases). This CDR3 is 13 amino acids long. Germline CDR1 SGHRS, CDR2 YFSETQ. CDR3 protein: CASGRTAYTEAFF. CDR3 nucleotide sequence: TGCGCCAGCGGACGGACAGCCTACACTGAAGCCTTCTTT.

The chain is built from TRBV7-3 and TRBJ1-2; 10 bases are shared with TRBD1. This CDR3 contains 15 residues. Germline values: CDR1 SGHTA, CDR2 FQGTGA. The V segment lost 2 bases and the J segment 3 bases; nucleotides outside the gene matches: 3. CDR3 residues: CASSLGTGEHYGYTF. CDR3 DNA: TGTGCCAGCAGCTTAGGGACAGGGGAGCACTATGGCTACACCTTC.

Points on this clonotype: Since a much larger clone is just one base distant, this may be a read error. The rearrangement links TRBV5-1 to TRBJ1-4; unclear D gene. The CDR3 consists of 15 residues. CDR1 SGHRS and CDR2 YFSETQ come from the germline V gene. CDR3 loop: CASSLVPGINEKPFF. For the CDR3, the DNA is TGCGCCAGCAGCTTGGTCCCCGGGATTAATGAAAAACCGTTTTTT.

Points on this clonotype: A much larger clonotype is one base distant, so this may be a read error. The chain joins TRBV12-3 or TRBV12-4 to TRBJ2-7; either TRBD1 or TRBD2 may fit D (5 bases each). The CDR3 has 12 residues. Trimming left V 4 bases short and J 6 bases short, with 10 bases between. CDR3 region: CASSSMRGEQYF. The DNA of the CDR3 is TGTGCCAGCAGTTCAATGAGGGGCGAGCAGTACTTC.

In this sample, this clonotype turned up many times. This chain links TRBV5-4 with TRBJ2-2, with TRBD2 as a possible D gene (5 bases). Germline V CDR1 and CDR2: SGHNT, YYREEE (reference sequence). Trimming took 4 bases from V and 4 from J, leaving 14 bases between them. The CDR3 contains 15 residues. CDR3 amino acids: CASSGGSGPTGELFF. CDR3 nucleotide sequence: TGTGCCAGCAGCGGCGGGTCAGGCCCCACCGGGGAGCTGTTTTTT.

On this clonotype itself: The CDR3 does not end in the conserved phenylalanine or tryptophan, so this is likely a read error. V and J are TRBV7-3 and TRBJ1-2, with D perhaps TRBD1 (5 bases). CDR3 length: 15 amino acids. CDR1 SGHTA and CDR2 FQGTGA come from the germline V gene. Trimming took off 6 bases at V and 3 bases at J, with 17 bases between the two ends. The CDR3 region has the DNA TGTGCCAGCAGGTCCGGGACGGGGGTAGACTATGGCTACACCCTC. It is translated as CASRSGTGVDYGYTL.

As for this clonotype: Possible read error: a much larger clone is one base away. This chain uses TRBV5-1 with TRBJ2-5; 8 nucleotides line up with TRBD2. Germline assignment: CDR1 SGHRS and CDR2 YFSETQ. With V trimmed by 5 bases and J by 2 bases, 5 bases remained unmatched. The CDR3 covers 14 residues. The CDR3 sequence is CASSPGGAQETQYF. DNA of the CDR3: TGCGCCAGCAGTCCCGGGGGGGCACAAGAGACCCAGTACTTC.